The 25 T cell receptor beta chains reported below all come from one sample, sequenced in a study of control samples from healthy donors and cancer patients. Libraries were prepared by immunoSEQ multiplex PCR; TCRdb keeps only in-frame clonotypes and omits some of them. The sample gives approximately 49,000 clones, around nine tenths of which show up once; 1.5% to 2% is in the top ten. Sequencing was done on a sample of PBMCs. These TCRs come from a man in his forties with colorectal cancer.

V usage is TRBV27 and J usage is TRBJ1-1; D not resolved. The CDR3 is 11 amino acids. The germline V gene has CDR1 MNHEY and CDR2 SMNVEV (reference sequence). With 6 bases removed from V and 5 bases from J, the gap between germline ends came to 7 bases. The CDR3 DNA follows: TGTGCCAGCAGGGAAGGAACTGAAGCTTTCTTT. Protein sequence: CASREGTEAFF.

The V and J genes are TRBV23-1 and TRBJ1-5; no reliable D call. TRBV23-1 is treated as an ORF (open reading frame) with a function not yet certain. V lost 11 bases and J lost 7, with 21 bases in between. The CDR3 totals 14 residues. The DNA for the CDR3 is TGCGCCCGCCTCTACCGGGCAAGGAGACAGCCCCAGCATTTT. It translates to CARLYRARRQPQHF.

With respect to this clone: A junction boundary mismatches the germline segment, possibly from a read error. Different DNA sequences within this sample yield the same CDR3. This chain links TRBV28 with TRBJ1-5; 7 bases align to TRBD1. CDR1 is MDHEN and CDR2 is SYDVKM in the germline V gene. The CDR3 consists of 15 residues. The CDR3 coding sequence is TGTGCTAGCACAGGGACAGAGACACGATATCAGCCCCAGCATTTT. Translating it yields CASTGTETRYQPQHF.

The chain has TRBV28 and TRBJ2-4; D is undetermined. Germline-derived CDR1 and CDR2 are MDHEN and SYDVKM. The CDR3 covers 12 residues. Trimming removed 9 bases from V and 9 bases from J, with 15 bases in between. CDR3 protein: CASHVTPGIQYF. CDR3 DNA: TGTGCCAGTCACGTGACCCCGGGCATTCAGTACTTC.

The chain uses TRBV30 and TRBJ1-2; maybe TRBD1 (6 bases). V shed 5 bases and J shed 6 bases, with 19 bases lying between them. The V gene's germline CDR1 is GTSNPN and CDR2 SVGIG (reference sequence). The CDR3 runs 14 residues. The DNA of the CDR3 is TGTGCCTGGTGGAGGCGGGGGGCGAGGAATGGCTACACCTTC. This gives the protein CAWWRRGARNGYTF.

The V gene is TRBV3-1 (or the pseudogene TRBV3-2), the J gene TRBJ2-7; unclear D gene. Trimming took off 5 bases at V and 2 bases at J, with 4 bases between the two ends. Looked up from germline, CDR1 is LGHDT and CDR2 is YNNKEL (reference sequence). The CDR3 has 11 amino acids. CDR3 sequence reads: CASSRTYEQYF. CDR3 coding DNA: TGTGCCAGCAGCAGGACCTACGAGCAGTACTTC.

This chain joins TRBV12-3 or TRBV12-4 and TRBJ1-1; D unresolved. With 6 bases removed from V and 7 bases from J, the gap between germline ends came to 12 bases. The CDR3 has 12 amino acids. DNA of the CDR3: TGTGCCAGCAGGGCTTGGACGAGTGAAGCTTTCTTT. Its translation: CASRAWTSEAFF.

The chain carries TRBV16 and TRBJ1-2, with D maybe TRBD1 (6 bases). V was cut by 0 bases and J by 2 bases, with 10 bases left in between. The CDR3 totals 15 residues. The V gene's germline CDR1 is KGHSY and CDR2 FQNENV. The CDR3 DNA reads as TGTGCCAGCAGCCAATCCTCACAGGGAAACTATGGCTACACCTTC. It specifies CASSQSSQGNYGYTF.

This rearrangement joins TRBV4-1 to TRBJ2-7; D is uncertain. There are 17 residues in the CDR3. Trimming took 1 base from V and 0 from J, leaving 16 bases between them. CDR1 and CDR2 from the germline V gene are MGHRA and YSYEKL. The DNA of the CDR3 is TGCGCCAGCAGCCAAGCGCTTACGTCGTCTTTCTCCTACGAGCAGTACTTC. This sequence encodes CASSQALTSSFSYEQYF.

This chain links TRBV9 with TRBJ1-2; D unresolved. The V gene lost 3 bases and the J gene lost 4 bases, with 10 bases spanning the gap. Germline V gene data show CDR1 as SGDLS and CDR2 as YYNGEE. The CDR3 totals 13 residues. In DNA form, the CDR3 reads TGTGCCAGCAGCGAACGCGACGGCTATGGCTACACCTTC. Translation gives CASSERDGYGYTF. The full variable domain, completed using reference TRBV9 and TRBJ1-2, is DSGVTQTPKHLITATGQRVTLRCSPRSGDLSVYWYQQSLDQGLQFLIQYYNGEERAKGNILERFSAQQFPDLHSELNLSSLELGDSALYFCASSERDGYGYTFGSGTRLTVV.

The J gene is TRBJ1-3, the V gene TRBV18, with D hard to call. The V gene lost 1 base and the J gene lost 3 bases, with 4 bases spanning the gap. Germline V gives CDR1 KGHSH, CDR2 LQKENI. The CDR3 is made up of 13 amino acids. CDR3 in DNA: TGTGCCAGCTCACCACAGGGTGGAAACACCATATATTTT. Its translation: CASSPQGGNTIYF.

In this sample, this clone turned up a few times. CDR3 in DNA: TGTGCCTGGAGTGTAGCTAGCGGGAGATACAATGAGCAGTTCTTC. Residues: CAWSVASGRYNEQFF. The V gene is TRBV30, the J gene TRBJ2-1; TRBD2 aligns across 10 bases. This CDR3 comprises 15 residues. Germline trimming cut 0 bases from V and 4 bases from J; bases unmatched to any gene: 3. Germline loops: CDR1 GTSNPN, CDR2 SVGIG (reference sequence).

This rearrangement joins TRBV6-1 to TRBJ2-7, with D unclear. V gave up 2 bases and J gave up 1 base, with 18 bases separating them. CDR3 length: 17 residues. Per germline, CDR1 MNHNS and CDR2 SASEGT. For the CDR3, the DNA is TGTGCCAGCAGTGAATTACCCCTTGACCTTCCTTCCTACGAGCAGTACTTC. Translating it yields CASSELPLDLPSYEQYF.

This chain uses TRBV19 with TRBJ1-1, with 8 bases matching TRBD1. The CDR3 extends over 16 amino acids. With 9 bases clipped from V and 8 bases from J, the junction kept 20 bases outside the gene matches. Germline V gives CDR1 LNHDA, CDR2 SQIVND (reference sequence). DNA for the CDR3: TGTGCCAGCCTCCCCTTCCACCGTACAGGGGGGACCGAAGCTTTCTTT. Its translation: CASLPFHRTGGTEAFF. Looking up the rest from reference TRBV19 and TRBJ1-1 gives the full variable domain: DGGITQSPKYLFRKEGQNVTLSCEQNLNHDAMYWYRQDPGQGLRLIYYSQIVNDFQKGDIAEGYSVSREKKESFPLTVTSAQKNPTAFYLCASLPFHRTGGTEAFFGQGTRLTVV.

The rearrangement joins TRBV5-4 to TRBJ1-1; TRBD1 aligns across 9 bases. The germline gives CDR1 SGHNT, CDR2 YYREEE (reference sequence). The CDR3 length is 15 residues. The V segment lost 4 bases and the J segment 1 base; nucleotides outside the gene matches: 5. In DNA form, the CDR3 reads TGTGCCAGCAGCCAACCGGGACAGGGGAACACTGAAGCTTTCTTT. As protein: CASSQPGQGNTEAFF.

This sequence joins TRBV24-1 and TRBJ2-1; TRBD2 matches 14 bases. This CDR3 contains 17 residues. Trimming at V came to 3 bases and at J to 0 bases, leaving 0 bases not matched to a gene. In germline, CDR1 is KGHDR, CDR2 SFDVKD. CDR3 bases: TGTGCCACCAGTGATGGGACTAGCGGGAGCTCCTACAATGAGCAGTTCTTC. Its protein product is CATSDGTSGSSYNEQFF.

The rearrangement uses TRBV5-1 and TRBJ2-1, with TRBD1 as a possible D gene (6 bases). Trimming removed 5 bases at V and 8 bases at J, with 11 bases between. Per the germline V gene, CDR1 is SGHRS and CDR2 is YFSETQ. The CDR3 spans 12 residues. CDR3 residues: CASSRRGDEQFF. CDR3 coding DNA: TGCGCCAGCAGTCGCAGGGGCGATGAGCAGTTCTTC.

DNA of the CDR3: TGTGCCACCAGCAGAGATCGAGTAGCAGGGTCATACGAGCAGTACTTC. This sequence encodes CATSRDRVAGSYEQYF. The rearrangement uses TRBV15 and TRBJ2-7, with D possibly TRBD1 on 5 matching bases. The CDR3 sequence is 16 residues long. Trimming took 0 bases from V and 4 from J, leaving 16 bases between them. In germline, CDR1 is LNHNV, CDR2 YYDKDF (reference sequence).

The rearrangement links TRBV5-1 to TRBJ2-7; no clear D gene. This CDR3 has 14 residues. CDR1 and CDR2 from the germline V gene are SGHRS and YFSETQ. V lost 2 bases and J lost 3, with 12 bases in between. In DNA, the CDR3 is TGCGCCAGCAGCTTAGCACAGCAAGGCTACGAGCAGTACTTC. It translates to CASSLAQQGYEQYF. The full variable domain, its missing parts supplied by reference TRBV5-1 and TRBJ2-7, is KAGVTQTPRYLIKTRGQQVTLSCSPISGHRSVSWYQQTPGQGLQFLFEYFSETQRNKGNFPGRFSGRQFSNSRSEMNVSTLELGDSALYLCASSLAQQGYEQYFGPGTRLTVT.

This clone was found a few times. The gene calls are TRBV12-5 and TRBJ2-7, with TRBD2 as a possible D gene (6 bases). CDR1 is LGHNT, CDR2 FRNRAP, per germline. This CDR3 is 14 amino acids long. V lost 1 base to trimming and J lost 3 bases, with 10 bases between them. The CDR3 DNA follows: TGTGCTAGTGGTTTGGCAGGGAGGCTCTACGAGCAGTACTTC. Translating gives CASGLAGRLYEQYF.

The chain has TRBV2 and TRBJ2-3; D tentatively fits TRBD1 or TRBD2 (6 bases each). V was clipped by 4 bases and J by 3 bases, with 14 bases between them. This CDR3 has 15 amino acids. Germline V lookup: CDR1 SNHLY, CDR2 FYNNEI. CDR3 bases: TGTGCCAGCAGTGGGGGGGCCCATTCTACAGATACGCAGTATTTT. Amino acids: CASSGGAHSTDTQYF.

The genes are TRBV2 and TRBJ1-1, with 8 bases identical to TRBD1. Trimming removed 0 bases from V and 3 bases from J; junction bases left unmatched: 3. Germline CDR1 reads SNHLY; CDR2 reads FYNNEI. This CDR3 comprises 15 residues. The CDR3 DNA follows: TGTGCCAGCAGTGAAGCGACAGGGGTTTACACTGAAGCTTTCTTT. Translated: CASSEATGVYTEAFF. The full variable domain, in which reference TRBV2 and TRBJ1-1 provide the parts outside the CDR3, is EPEVTQTPSHQVTQMGQEVILRCVPISNHLYFYWYRQILGQKVEFLVSFYNNEISEKSEIFDDQFSVERPDGSNFTLKIRSTKLEDSAMYFCASSEATGVYTEAFFGQGTRLTVV.

V usage is TRBV7-9 and J usage is TRBJ1-1; D might be TRBD1 (6 bases). V gave up 5 bases and J gave up 4 bases, with 14 bases separating them. Looked up from germline, CDR1 is SEHNR and CDR2 is FQNEAQ (reference sequence). This CDR3 contains 14 residues. CDR3 loop: CASSPFTGPTEAFF. CDR3 DNA sequence: TGTGCCAGCAGCCCGTTTACAGGGCCCACTGAAGCTTTCTTT. Using reference TRBV7-9 and TRBJ1-1 for the parts outside the CDR3, the full variable domain is DTGVSQNPRHKITKRGQNVTFRCDPISEHNRLYWYRQTLGQGPEFLTYFQNEAQLEKSRLLSDRFSAERPKGSFSTLEIQRTEQGDSAMYLCASSPFTGPTEAFFGQGTRLTVV.

The V and J genes are TRBV11-2 and TRBJ1-2, with a possible D match to TRBD1 (5 bases). V lost 4 bases and J lost 8, with 14 bases in between. This CDR3 has 13 residues. Germline CDR1 is SGHAT and CDR2 is FQNNGV. The CDR3 bases are TGTGCCAGCAGCTCTGGGGGTGGGGTAGGCTACACCTTC. Its protein is CASSSGGGVGYTF. The variable domain in full, with the rest retrieved from reference TRBV11-2 and TRBJ1-2, is EAGVAQSPRYKIIEKRQSVAFWCNPISGHATLYWYQQILGQGPKLLIQFQNNGVVDDSQLPKDRFSAERLKGVDSTLKIQPAKLEDSAVYLCASSSGGGVGYTFGSGTRLTVV.

The chain combines TRBV19 with TRBJ2-7, with TRBD2 matching over 12 bases. Germline trimming cut 2 bases from V and 4 bases from J; bases unmatched to any gene: 3. This CDR3 has 15 residues. CDR1 and CDR2 from the germline V gene are LNHDA and SQIVND (reference sequence). CDR3 sequence reads: CASSITSGRLYEQYF. CDR3 DNA: TGTGCCAGTAGTATAACTAGCGGGAGGTTATACGAGCAGTACTTC.